A single TCR beta chain is shown here with its context. Its antigen is still unknown. Deep was the level used in running the assay. Only in-frame clones appear in the TCRdb table, and some are missing; sequencing was by immunoSEQ multiplex PCR. The repertoire includes about 1 million clones, more than 65% of them detected once, and roughly 1.5% sits in the top ten. V lost 6 bases, J lost 7 bases, and 13 bases lay in between. The CDR3 length is 14 residues. Germline V gene data show CDR1 as MNHNS and CDR2 as SASEGT. The data were taken from a study of shared clonotypes between healthy human individuals. The study's findings and limits: Memory subsets generally showed smaller estimated richness than naive subsets did.

Donors were healthy HIV-negative adults without recent acute infections or vaccinations. This sequence joins TRBV6-1 and TRBJ1-6; no firm D call. Sequencing was performed on memory CD4+ T cells sorted from blood. Subset of the sample: CD45RA-negative fraction. The TCR originated in a man between 18 and 29 years old in good health. In DNA form, the CDR3 reads TGTGCCAGCAGGTGGGCAGAGAAAAATTCACCCCTCCACTTT. Encoded protein: CASRWAEKNSPLHF.